The 20 T cell receptor beta chains in this list originate from one sample, sequenced in a study of low-dose radiotherapy and immunotherapy resistance in tumors. Time point reported: after trial treatment. Specified treatment: LDRT plus nivolumab, ipilimumab, low-dose cyclophosphamide and aspirin (RACIN trial). Priming of first-strand cDNA relied on TRAV- and TRBV-specific primers (covering alpha and beta chains). TCR amplification used 20 PCR cycles, a constant-region primer and a V-primer adapter. TCRdb re-called the reads with MiXCR, one entry per CDR3 protein. The sample has approximately 91,000 distinct CDR3 sequences; about 20% are singletons. The sequences come from PBMCs, collected after low-dose radiotherapy plus immunotherapy. The source of these receptors is a female donor with ovarian cancer.

This clonotype appeared many times. The chain is built from TRBV18 and TRBJ1-6; no reliable D call. Germline CDR1 KGHSH, CDR2 LQKENI. V lost 3 bases, J lost 8 bases, and 8 bases lay in between. The CDR3 consists of 13 residues. CDR3 bases: TGTGCCAGCTCACCGTACGACGATTCACCCCTCCACTTT. Protein: CASSPYDDSPLHF. Supplemented by reference TRBV18 and TRBJ1-6, the full variable domain reads NAGVMQNPRHLVRRRGQEARLRCSPMKGHSHVYWYRQLPEEGLKFMVYLQKENIIDESGMPKERFSAEFPKEGPSILRIQQVVRGDSAAYFCASSPYDDSPLHFGNGTRLTVT.

This clonotype was counted at least ten times. The chain has TRBV4-1 and TRBJ2-1; 7 bases align to TRBD1. V lost 2 bases and J lost 2; bases outside the gene matches: 3. Germline V lookup: CDR1 MGHRA, CDR2 YSYEKL. The CDR3 extends over 15 amino acids. CDR3 protein: CASSQNRGPYNEQFF. In DNA form, the CDR3 reads TGCGCCAGCAGCCAAAACAGGGGCCCCTACAATGAGCAGTTCTTC.

This clonotype was counted ten times or more. This rearrangement joins TRBV28 to TRBJ2-1; D is perhaps TRBD1 or TRBD2 (6 bases each). The CDR3 is 13 amino acids. Germline loops: CDR1 MDHEN, CDR2 SYDVKM. Trimming stripped 8 bases from V and 9 bases from J, with 17 bases between. This chain's CDR3 is CASGGGVGAEQFF. The CDR3 DNA is TGTGCCAGCGGAGGGGGTGTAGGGGCTGAGCAGTTCTTC.

About this clonotype itself: Since a much larger clone is just one base distant, this may be a read error. V usage is TRBV20-1 and J usage is TRBJ2-3, with 9 bases identical to TRBD1. Germline trimming cut 5 bases from V and 0 bases from J; bases unmatched to any gene: 6. Germline V lookup: CDR1 DFQATT, CDR2 SNEGSKA (reference sequence). The CDR3 consists of 15 residues. The chain's CDR3 is CSAGRTGGSTDTQYF. Written as DNA, the CDR3 is TGCAGTGCTGGTCGAACAGGGGGCAGCACAGATACGCAGTATTTT.

This clonotype was observed many times. V and J are TRBV7-9 and TRBJ2-2; D may be TRBD1 (6 bases). CDR3 size: 15 residues. V shed 7 bases and J shed 1 base, with 13 bases lying between them. Germline CDR1 reads SEHNR; CDR2 reads FQNEAQ (reference sequence). CDR3 protein: CASTSPGQNTGELFF. The CDR3 DNA follows: TGTGCCAGCACAAGCCCGGGACAGAACACCGGGGAGCTGTTTTTT.

As regards this clonotype: A much larger clone sits a single nucleotide away, making a read error possible. V usage is TRBV7-6 and J usage is TRBJ1-1, with a tentative D call TRBD1 (6 bases). Trimming took 8 bases from V and 0 from J, leaving 13 bases between them. This CDR3 is built from 14 residues. The germline V gene encodes CDR1 SGHVS and CDR2 FNYEAQ. CDR3 DNA sequence: TGTGCCAGCGGACAGAGGGCAATGAACACTGAAGCTTTCTTT. It encodes CASGQRAMNTEAFF.

This clonotype was counted many times. The chain recombines TRBV20-1 with TRBJ2-1, with 11 bases identical to TRBD2. This CDR3 spans 13 amino acids. J was trimmed by 11 bases and V by 2 bases; bases with no gene match: 5. Germline CDR1 is DFQATT and CDR2 is SNEGSKA (reference sequence). CDR3 amino acids: CSARTLAGVKQFF. In DNA form, the CDR3 reads TGCAGTGCTAGAACACTAGCGGGAGTTAAGCAGTTCTTC.

On this clonotype: With only one base between it and a far larger clone, this is likely a read error. The genes are TRBV2 and TRBJ2-1; 7 bases fit TRBD1. The junction had 9 bases not matched to a gene; V was cut back by 3 bases and J by 10 bases. Germline-derived CDR1 and CDR2 are SNHLY and FYNNEI. The CDR3 loop spans 14 amino acids. The CDR3 here is CASSDLVQGTEQFF. The CDR3 nucleotides are TGTGCCAGCAGTGATCTGGTACAGGGGACCGAGCAGTTCTTC.

J is TRBJ1-1 and V is TRBV7-2; maybe TRBD1 (5 bases). CDR3 length equals 17 residues. The germline V and J ends were trimmed by 5 bases and 4 bases, with 23 bases remaining between them. Germline V lookup: CDR1 SGHTA, CDR2 FQGNSA. The chain's CDR3 is CASSPRGSVLSGTEAFF. In DNA, the CDR3 is TGTGCCAGCAGCCCCCGGGGGTCGGTATTGTCGGGCACTGAAGCTTTCTTT.

This chain links TRBV2 with TRBJ2-6, with a possible D match to TRBD1 (5 bases). This CDR3 spans 16 amino acids. Trimming removed 3 bases at V and 0 bases at J, with 9 bases between. Germline CDR1 reads SNHLY; CDR2 reads FYNNEI. This CDR3 reads CASSEAGSSGANVLTF. CDR3 in DNA: TGTGCCAGCAGTGAGGCAGGGTCCTCTGGGGCCAACGTCCTGACTTTC.

Ten or more counts support this clonotype. J is TRBJ1-3 and V is TRBV28; no clear D gene. Germline V gives CDR1 MDHEN, CDR2 SYDVKM. V shed 6 bases and J shed 2 bases, with 14 bases lying between them. The CDR3 totals 15 residues. The CDR3 bases are TGTGCCAGCAGCCCAACCGGTGGAACTGGAAACACCATATATTTT. Translation gives CASSPTGGTGNTIYF. The whole variable domain, filled in from reference TRBV28 and TRBJ1-3, reads DVKVTQSSRYLVKRTGEKVFLECVQDMDHENMFWYRQDPGLGLRLIYFSYDVKMKEKGDIPEGYSVSREKKERFSLILESASTNQTSMYLCASSPTGGTGNTIYFGEGSWLTVV.

To note about this clonotype: A much larger clone is a single base away; this may be a read error. This sequence joins TRBV30 and TRBJ2-4; D gene ambiguous. The V end lost 3 bases, the J end lost 8 bases, and 11 bases lay between the germline ends. CDR1 and CDR2 (germline): GTSNPN, SVGIG (reference sequence). The CDR3 extends over 12 amino acids. The CDR3 DNA follows: TGTGCCTGGAGCCCCCTTTACGACATTCAGTACTTC. This encodes CAWSPLYDIQYF. Variable domain in full (rest from reference TRBV30 and TRBJ2-4): SQTIHQWPATLVQPVGSPLSLECTVEGTSNPNLYWYRQAAGRGLQLLFYSVGIGQISSEVPQNLSASRPQDRQFILSSKKLLLSDSGFYLCAWSPLYDIQYFGAGTRLSVL.

With respect to this clonotype: A far larger clone is one nucleotide away, so this likely arose from a read error. The chain has TRBV5-1 and TRBJ2-1; 12 bases line up with TRBD2. The CDR3 runs 15 residues. V trimming: 4 bases; J trimming: 10 bases; junction bases outside the gene matches: 9. Germline V gene lookup returns CDR1 SGHRS and CDR2 YFSETQ. CDR3: CASSPLAGGPYEQFF. In nucleotides, the CDR3 is TGCGCCAGCAGCCCCCTAGCGGGAGGGCCGTACGAGCAGTTCTTC.

The sample holds many counts of this clonotype. The chain combines TRBV12-3 or TRBV12-4 with TRBJ1-4; TRBD1 matches at 7 bases. Trimming took 7 bases from V and 3 from J; bases not matched to a gene: 11. CDR3 size: 16 residues. CDR3 DNA sequence: TGTGCCAGCACCATGGTTGCAGGACAGGCTAATGAAAAACTGTTTTTT. Protein: CASTMVAGQANEKLFF.

The chain is built from TRBV6-1 and TRBJ2-6; D call uncertain. CDR1 and CDR2 (germline): MNHNS, SASEGT. The CDR3 runs to 16 residues. The V end was cut by 5 bases, the J end by 0 bases, with 11 bases between. The CDR3 loop is CASSYSDDSGANVLTF. DNA of the CDR3: TGTGCCAGCAGTTACAGCGATGACTCTGGGGCCAACGTCCTGACTTTC.

This clonotype was detected ten times or more. The chain carries TRBV18 and TRBJ2-1, with 16 bases aligning to TRBD2. V dropped 3 bases and J dropped 3; count of bases not matched to a gene: 5. Germline-derived CDR1 and CDR2 are KGHSH and LQKENI. The CDR3 contains 18 residues. CDR3 coding DNA: TGTGCCAGCTCACCCGGGACTAGCGGGAGGGCCGGCTACAATGAGCAGTTCTTC. It specifies CASSPGTSGRAGYNEQFF.

This clonotype occurred many times. V and J are TRBV6-5 and TRBJ2-1; maybe TRBD1 (6 bases). V was cut by 6 bases and J by 10 bases, with 10 bases left in between. CDR3 length: 11 amino acids. CDR1 and CDR2 (germline): MNHEY, SVGAGI. CDR3 DNA sequence: TGTGCCAGCAGCCAAACAGGGGAGCAGTTCTTC. It translates to CASSQTGEQFF.

This clonotype occurred many times. CDR3 DNA: TGTGCCAGCAGCTTAGGACAGGGGGTAAGCAATCAGCCCCAGCATTTT. This gives the protein CASSLGQGVSNQPQHF. The rearrangement links TRBV7-2 to TRBJ1-5; 9 nucleotides match TRBD1. There are 16 residues in the CDR3. J lost 1 base, V lost 1 base, and 2 bases had no gene match. CDR1 and CDR2 from the germline V gene are SGHTA and FQGNSA. The variable domain in full, with the rest retrieved from reference TRBV7-2 and TRBJ1-5, is GAGVSQSPSNKVTEKGKDVELRCDPISGHTALYWYRQSLGQGLEFLIYFQGNSAPDKSGLPSDRFSAERTGGSVSTLTIQRTQQEDSAVYLCASSLGQGVSNQPQHFGDGTRLSIL.

This clonotype was seen many times. The chain employs TRBV29-1 and TRBJ2-7; D gene ambiguous. Per the germline V gene, CDR1 is SQVTM and CDR2 is ANQGSEA. Trimming removed 4 bases from V and 2 bases from J, with 6 bases in between. The CDR3 sequence is 11 residues long. The CDR3 bases are TGCAGCGTTGGGTCAGCCTACGAGCAGTACTTC. Amino acids: CSVGSAYEQYF.

Ten or more counts support this clonotype. The chain employs TRBV6-6 and TRBJ2-7; 8 nucleotides line up with TRBD2. The ends lost 4 bases at V and 1 base at J; junction bases unmatched: 3. The CDR3 is made up of 14 amino acids. Germline CDR1 is MNHNY and CDR2 is SVGAGI (reference sequence). CDR3 DNA sequence: TGTGCCAGCAGTTTAGCGGGAAGGTCCTACGAGCAGTACTTC. It specifies CASSLAGRSYEQYF.